A selection of T cell receptor beta chains follows, all from one sample in a study of shared clonotypes between healthy human individuals. Assay: immunoSEQ multiplex PCR; the TCRdb copy retains only in-frame clones and omits some. The sample records approximately 470,000 clones, over 70% being singletons. The sequenced material came from PBMCs. These receptors originate from a woman aged 40 to 49 in good health. Some clones in this sample may be carry-over from other donors' samples. Each CDR3 is given with its conserved first and last residue. Fields, in order: V gene, clone size, J gene, D gene, CDR3 DNA, CDR3 protein. A D gene is named only where the DNA matches it firmly. Clone size is given for some rows only: seen once, a few or many times, or a class if the clone is expanded.

v_gene: TRBV7-9
abundance: many
j_gene: TRBJ2-3
d_gene: TRBD2
CDR3nt: TGTGCCAGCAGCCGGACTAGCGGGAGCACAGATACGCAGTATTTT
CDR3aa: CASSRTSGSTDTQYF

v_gene: TRBV6-5
abundance: NA
j_gene: TRBJ1-2
d_gene: NA
CDR3nt: TGTGCCATCAGTGAAGCGGACTCCTATGGCTACACCTTC
CDR3aa: CAISEADSYGYTF

v_gene: TRBV20-1
abundance: NA
j_gene: TRBJ1-2
d_gene: NA
CDR3nt: TGCAGTGCTAGAAACGGCTATGGCTACACCTTC
CDR3aa: CSARNGYGYTF

v_gene: TRBV6-5
abundance: NA
j_gene: TRBJ1-3
d_gene: NA
CDR3nt: TGTGCCAGCAGCCTAGGACCGTCCTCTGGAAACACCATATATTTT
CDR3aa: CASSLGPSSGNTIYF

v_gene: TRBV7-6
abundance: once
j_gene: TRBJ2-5
d_gene: TRBD1
CDR3nt: TGTGCCAGCAGCTTACCGGGACAGGGCCAGACCCAGTACTTC
CDR3aa: CASSLPGQGQTQYF

v_gene: TRBV28
abundance: many
j_gene: TRBJ2-1
d_gene: NA
CDR3nt: TGTGCCAGCAGTTTAGCCCCCGGGGGAGAGCGGACCCCGGGTGAGCAGTTCTTC
CDR3aa: CASSLAPGGERTPGEQFF

v_gene: TRBV30
abundance: many
j_gene: TRBJ1-5
d_gene: NA
CDR3nt: TGTGCCTGCGAGGACAGCGGGCGGGGAGCCCAGCATTTT
CDR3aa: CACEDSGRGAQHF

v_gene: TRBV4-1
abundance: NA
j_gene: TRBJ2-7
d_gene: TRBD1
CDR3nt: TGCGCCAGCGCCCTGCACGGTGGGACAGGGGTCTACGAGCAGTACTTC
CDR3aa: CASALHGGTGVYEQYF

v_gene: TRBV5-6
abundance: NA
j_gene: TRBJ2-7
d_gene: NA
CDR3nt: TGTGCCAGCAGCTTGGGGTCAGCAGGGGGGTCCTACGAGCAGTACTTC
CDR3aa: CASSLGSAGGSYEQYF

v_gene: TRBV2
abundance: NA
j_gene: TRBJ2-1
d_gene: NA
CDR3nt: TGTGCCAGCAGTGATGGTGGGGGGCAGTTCTTC
CDR3aa: CASSDGGGQFF